Many counts were recorded for the clone carrying this T cell receptor (beta chain). Its antigen remains unknown. V shed 8 bases and J shed 12 bases, with 20 bases lying between them. From germline, CDR1 is MNHEY and CDR2 SVGEGT. The CDR3 totals 12 residues. The data were taken from a study of glioma-infiltrating T cells. Amplification of TCR alpha and beta CDR3 regions from RNA used iRepertoire nested multiplex PCR. One-step reverse transcription and amplification started from roughly 100-400 ng of tissue mRNA or PBMC total RNA. TCRdb reprocessed the multiplex PCR reads via MiXCR and lists one record per CDR3 protein. The profile shows about 190,000 distinct CDR3 sequences, roughly 32% of them singletons. General study points: Above-expected tissue-blood divergence occurred in all gliomas, most in low-grade ones.

This TCR was sampled from a human donor with low-grade glioma or glioblastoma, undergoing nonglioma brain surgery, or in good health (not recorded which). The sequenced sample was glioma tissue, nonneoplastic brain tissue, or PBMCs (not recorded which). The rearrangement joins TRBV6-2 or TRBV6-3 to TRBJ2-7; D is possibly TRBD1 or TRBD2 (5 bases each). CDR3 DNA: TGTGCCAGCGCTACCGGGGCCACCCTTCGGTACTTC. The encoded protein is CASATGATLRYF.